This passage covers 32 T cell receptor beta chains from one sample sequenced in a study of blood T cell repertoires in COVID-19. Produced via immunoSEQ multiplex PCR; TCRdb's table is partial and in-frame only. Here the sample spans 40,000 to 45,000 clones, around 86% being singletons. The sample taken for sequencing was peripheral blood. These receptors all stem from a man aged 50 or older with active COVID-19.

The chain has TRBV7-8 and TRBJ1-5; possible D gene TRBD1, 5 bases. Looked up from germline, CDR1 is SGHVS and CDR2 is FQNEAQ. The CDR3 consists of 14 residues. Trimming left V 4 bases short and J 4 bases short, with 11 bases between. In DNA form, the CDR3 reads TGTGCCAGCAGCTCTCAGGGCTTGAATCAGCCCCAGCATTTT. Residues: CASSSQGLNQPQHF.

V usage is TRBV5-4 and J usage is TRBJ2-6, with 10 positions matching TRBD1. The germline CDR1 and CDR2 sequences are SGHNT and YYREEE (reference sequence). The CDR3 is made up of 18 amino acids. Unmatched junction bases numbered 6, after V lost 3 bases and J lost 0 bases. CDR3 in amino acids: CASSSPGQGSSGANVLTF. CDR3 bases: TGTGCCAGCAGCTCCCCGGGACAGGGGTCCTCTGGGGCCAACGTCCTGACTTTC.

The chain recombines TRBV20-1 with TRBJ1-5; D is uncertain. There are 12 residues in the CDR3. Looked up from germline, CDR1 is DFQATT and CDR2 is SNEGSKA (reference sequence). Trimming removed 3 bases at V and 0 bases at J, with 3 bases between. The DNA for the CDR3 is TGCAGTGCTAGTTATAGCAATCAGCCCCAGCATTTT. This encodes CSASYSNQPQHF.

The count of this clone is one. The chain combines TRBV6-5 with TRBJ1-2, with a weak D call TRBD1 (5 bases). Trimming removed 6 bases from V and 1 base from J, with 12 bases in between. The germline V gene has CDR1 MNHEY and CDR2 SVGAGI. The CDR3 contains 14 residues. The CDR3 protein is CASSSIGGNYGYTF. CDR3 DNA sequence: TGTGCCAGCAGCTCCATCGGGGGTAACTATGGCTACACCTTC.

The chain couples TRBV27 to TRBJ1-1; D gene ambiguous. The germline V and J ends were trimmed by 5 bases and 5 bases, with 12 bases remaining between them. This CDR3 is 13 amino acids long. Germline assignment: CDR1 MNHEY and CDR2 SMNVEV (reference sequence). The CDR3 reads CASSPQRATEAFF. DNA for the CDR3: TGTGCCAGCAGTCCCCAGAGGGCAACTGAAGCTTTCTTT.

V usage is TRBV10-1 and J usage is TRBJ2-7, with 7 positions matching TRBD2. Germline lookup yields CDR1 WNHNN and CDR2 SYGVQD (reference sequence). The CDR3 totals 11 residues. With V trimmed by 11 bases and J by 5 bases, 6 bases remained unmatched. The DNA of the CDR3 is TGCGCCGGGGGGGACCCTCACGAGCAGTACTTC. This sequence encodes CAGGDPHEQYF.

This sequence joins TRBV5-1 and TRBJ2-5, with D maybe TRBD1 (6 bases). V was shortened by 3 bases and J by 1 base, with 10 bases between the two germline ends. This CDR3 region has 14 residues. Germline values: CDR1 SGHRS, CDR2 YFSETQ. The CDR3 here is CASSSDSLQETQYF. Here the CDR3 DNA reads TGCGCCAGCAGCTCGGACAGCCTCCAAGAGACCCAGTACTTC.

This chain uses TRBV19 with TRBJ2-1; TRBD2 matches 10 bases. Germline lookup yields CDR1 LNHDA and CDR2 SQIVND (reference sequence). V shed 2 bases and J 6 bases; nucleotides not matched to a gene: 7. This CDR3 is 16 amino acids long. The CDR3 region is CASSIPASGRGNEQFF. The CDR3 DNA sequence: TGTGCCAGTAGTATACCCGCTAGCGGGAGAGGCAATGAGCAGTTCTTC. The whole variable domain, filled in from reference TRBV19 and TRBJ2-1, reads DGGITQSPKYLFRKEGQNVTLSCEQNLNHDAMYWYRQDPGQGLRLIYYSQIVNDFQKGDIAEGYSVSREKKESFPLTVTSAQKNPTAFYLCASSIPASGRGNEQFFGPGTRLTVL.

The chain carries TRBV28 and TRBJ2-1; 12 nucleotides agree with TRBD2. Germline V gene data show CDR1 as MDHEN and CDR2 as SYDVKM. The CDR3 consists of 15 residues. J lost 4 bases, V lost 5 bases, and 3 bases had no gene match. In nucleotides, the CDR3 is TGTGCCAGCAGTCTAGCGGGAGGGACTTACAATGAGCAGTTCTTC. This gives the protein CASSLAGGTYNEQFF.

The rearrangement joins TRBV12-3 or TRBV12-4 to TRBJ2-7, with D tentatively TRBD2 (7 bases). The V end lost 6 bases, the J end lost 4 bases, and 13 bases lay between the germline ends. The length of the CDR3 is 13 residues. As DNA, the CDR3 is TGTGCCAGCAGCGAGGGAGGGGGGTACGAGCAGTACTTC. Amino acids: CASSEGGGYEQYF.

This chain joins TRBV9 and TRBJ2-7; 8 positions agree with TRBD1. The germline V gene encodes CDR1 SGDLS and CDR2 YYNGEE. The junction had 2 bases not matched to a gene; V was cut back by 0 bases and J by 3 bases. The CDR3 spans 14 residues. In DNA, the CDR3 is TGTGCCAGCAGCGTAGGGACAGGGAACTACGAGCAGTACTTC. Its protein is CASSVGTGNYEQYF.

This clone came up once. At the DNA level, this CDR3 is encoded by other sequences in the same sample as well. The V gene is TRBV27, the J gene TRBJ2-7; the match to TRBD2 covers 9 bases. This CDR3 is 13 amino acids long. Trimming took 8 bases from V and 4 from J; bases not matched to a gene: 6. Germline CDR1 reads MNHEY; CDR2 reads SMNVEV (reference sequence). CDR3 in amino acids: CASSSGTSYEQYF. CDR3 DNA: TGTGCCAGCTCTAGCGGGACTTCGTACGAGCAGTACTTC.

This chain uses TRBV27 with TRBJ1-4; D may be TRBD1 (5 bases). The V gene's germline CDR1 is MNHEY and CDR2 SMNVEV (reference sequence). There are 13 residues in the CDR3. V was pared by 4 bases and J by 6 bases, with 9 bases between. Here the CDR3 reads CASSSVRDEKLFF. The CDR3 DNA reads TGTGCCAGCAGTTCTGTCAGGGATGAAAAACTGTTTTTT.

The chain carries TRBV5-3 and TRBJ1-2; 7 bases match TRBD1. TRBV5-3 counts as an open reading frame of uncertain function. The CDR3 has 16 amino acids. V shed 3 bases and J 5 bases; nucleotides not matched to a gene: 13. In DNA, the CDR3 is TGTGCCAGAAGCTCGCCGACAGGGCAAGGGCCGTATGGCTACACCTTC. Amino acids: CARSSPTGQGPYGYTF.

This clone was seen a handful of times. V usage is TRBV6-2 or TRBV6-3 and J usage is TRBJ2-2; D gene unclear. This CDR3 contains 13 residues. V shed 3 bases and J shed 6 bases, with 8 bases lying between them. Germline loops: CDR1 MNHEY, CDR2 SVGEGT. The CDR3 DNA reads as TGTGCCAGCAGTTATGACACCTCCGGGGAGCTGTTTTTT. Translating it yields CASSYDTSGELFF.

DNA for the CDR3: TGTGCCAGCAGTTACTTGGAAGAGGGAAGAGAGACCCAGTACTTC. Translated: CASSYLEEGRETQYF. V is TRBV6-5 and J is TRBJ2-5, with D possibly TRBD2 on 5 matching bases. The CDR3 runs to 15 residues. Trimming pared 1 base from V and 4 bases from J, leaving 13 bases between. Germline CDR1 and CDR2: MNHEY and SVGAGI.

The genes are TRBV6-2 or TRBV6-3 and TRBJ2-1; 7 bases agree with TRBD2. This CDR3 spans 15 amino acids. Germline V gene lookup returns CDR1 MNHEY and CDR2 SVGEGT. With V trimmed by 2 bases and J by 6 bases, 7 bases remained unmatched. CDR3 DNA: TGTGCCAGCAGTTACGCGGGGGTATTCTTCAATGAGCAGTTCTTC. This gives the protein CASSYAGVFFNEQFF.

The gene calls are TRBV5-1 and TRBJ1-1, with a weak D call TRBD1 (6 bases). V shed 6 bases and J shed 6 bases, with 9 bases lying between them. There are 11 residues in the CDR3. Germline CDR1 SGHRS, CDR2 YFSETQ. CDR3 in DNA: TGCGCCAGCAAGTCAGGGGCTGAAGCTTTCTTT. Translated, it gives CASKSGAEAFF.

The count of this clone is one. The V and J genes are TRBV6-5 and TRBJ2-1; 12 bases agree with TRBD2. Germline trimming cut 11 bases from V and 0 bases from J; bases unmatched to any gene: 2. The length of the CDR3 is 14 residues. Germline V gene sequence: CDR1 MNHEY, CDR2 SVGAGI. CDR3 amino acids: CASTSGSSYNEQFF. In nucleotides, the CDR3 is TGTGCCTCGACTAGCGGGAGCTCCTACAATGAGCAGTTCTTC.

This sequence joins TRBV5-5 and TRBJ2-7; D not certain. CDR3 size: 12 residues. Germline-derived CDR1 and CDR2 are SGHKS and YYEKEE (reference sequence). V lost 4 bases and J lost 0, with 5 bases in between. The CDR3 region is CASSTSSYEQYF. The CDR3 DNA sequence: TGTGCCAGCAGCACCAGCTCCTACGAGCAGTACTTC.

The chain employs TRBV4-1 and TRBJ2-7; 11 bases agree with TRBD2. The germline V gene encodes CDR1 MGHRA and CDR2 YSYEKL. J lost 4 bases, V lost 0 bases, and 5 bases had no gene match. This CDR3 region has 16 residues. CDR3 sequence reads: CASSQDRGLADYEQYF. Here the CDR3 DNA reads TGCGCCAGCAGCCAAGACCGGGGACTAGCGGATTACGAGCAGTACTTC.

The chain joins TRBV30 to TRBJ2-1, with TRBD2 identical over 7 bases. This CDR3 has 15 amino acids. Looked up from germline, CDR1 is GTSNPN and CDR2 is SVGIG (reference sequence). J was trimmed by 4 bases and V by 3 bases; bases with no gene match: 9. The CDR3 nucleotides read TGTGCCTGGAGGTGGGCGGGAGAGTGGTACAATGAGCAGTTCTTC. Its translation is CAWRWAGEWYNEQFF. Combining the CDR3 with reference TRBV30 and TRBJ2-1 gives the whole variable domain SQTIHQWPATLVQPVGSPLSLECTVEGTSNPNLYWYRQAAGRGLQLLFYSVGIGQISSEVPQNLSASRPQDRQFILSSKKLLLSDSGFYLCAWRWAGEWYNEQFFGPGTRLTVL.

In DNA form, the CDR3 reads TGCAGCGTTGAAGAACGAGGACTAGCGGGGGCGTTTTCCTACAATGAGCAGTTCTTC. This gives the protein CSVEERGLAGAFSYNEQFF. The genes are TRBV29-1 and TRBJ2-1; TRBD2 matches 13 bases. This CDR3 has 19 residues. The V gene end was trimmed by 0 bases and the J gene end by 1 base; junction bases not matched to a gene: 9. CDR1 and CDR2 from the germline V gene are SQVTM and ANQGSEA.

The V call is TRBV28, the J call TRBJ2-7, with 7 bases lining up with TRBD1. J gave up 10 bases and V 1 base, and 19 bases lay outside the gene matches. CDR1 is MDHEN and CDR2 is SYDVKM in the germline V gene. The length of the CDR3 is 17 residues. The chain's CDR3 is CASSLFGQGVSTGVQYF. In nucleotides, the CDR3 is TGTGCCAGCAGTTTATTCGGGCAGGGGGTATCTACTGGAGTCCAGTACTTC.

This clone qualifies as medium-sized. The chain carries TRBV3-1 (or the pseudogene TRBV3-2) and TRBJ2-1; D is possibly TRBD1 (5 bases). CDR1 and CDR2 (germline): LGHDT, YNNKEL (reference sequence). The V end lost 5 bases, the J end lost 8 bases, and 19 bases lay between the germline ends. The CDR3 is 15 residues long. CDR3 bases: TGTGCCAGCAGCGGATGGGAAGGGGCTAGGGATGAGCAGTTCTTC. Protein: CASSGWEGARDEQFF.

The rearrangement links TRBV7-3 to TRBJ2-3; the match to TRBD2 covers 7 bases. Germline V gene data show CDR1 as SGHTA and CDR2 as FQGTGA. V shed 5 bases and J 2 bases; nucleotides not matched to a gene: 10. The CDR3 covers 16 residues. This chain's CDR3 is CASSPSLQRDTDTQYF. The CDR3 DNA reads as TGTGCCAGCAGCCCGTCCTTACAGCGGGACACAGATACGCAGTATTTT.

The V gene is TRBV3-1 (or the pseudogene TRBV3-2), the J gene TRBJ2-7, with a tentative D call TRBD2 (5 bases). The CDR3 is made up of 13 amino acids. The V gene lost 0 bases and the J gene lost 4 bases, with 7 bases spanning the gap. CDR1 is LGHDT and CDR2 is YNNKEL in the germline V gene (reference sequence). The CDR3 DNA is TGTGCCAGCAGCCAAGACCGGGGATACGAGCAGTACTTC. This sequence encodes CASSQDRGYEQYF.

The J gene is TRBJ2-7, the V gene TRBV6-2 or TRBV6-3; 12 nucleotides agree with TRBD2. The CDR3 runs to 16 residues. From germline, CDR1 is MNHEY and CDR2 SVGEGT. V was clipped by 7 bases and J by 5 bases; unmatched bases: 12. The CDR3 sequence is CASTPPSGRANHEQYF. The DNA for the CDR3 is TGTGCCAGCACCCCCCCTAGCGGGAGGGCCAACCACGAGCAGTACTTC.

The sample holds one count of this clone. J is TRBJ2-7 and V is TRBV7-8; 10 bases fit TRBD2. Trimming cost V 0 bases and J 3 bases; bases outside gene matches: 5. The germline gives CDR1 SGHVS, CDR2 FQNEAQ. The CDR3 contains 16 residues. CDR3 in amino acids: CASSLARLAGVYEQYF. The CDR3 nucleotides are TGTGCCAGCAGCTTAGCTAGGCTAGCGGGAGTCTACGAGCAGTACTTC.

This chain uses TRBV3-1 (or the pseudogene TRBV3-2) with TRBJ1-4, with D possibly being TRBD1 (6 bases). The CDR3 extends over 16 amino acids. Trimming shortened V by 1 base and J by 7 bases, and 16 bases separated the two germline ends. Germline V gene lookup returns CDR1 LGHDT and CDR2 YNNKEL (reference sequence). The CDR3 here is CASSQGYRTVSEKLFF. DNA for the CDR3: TGTGCCAGCAGCCAAGGCTACAGGACAGTGAGTGAAAAACTGTTTTTT.

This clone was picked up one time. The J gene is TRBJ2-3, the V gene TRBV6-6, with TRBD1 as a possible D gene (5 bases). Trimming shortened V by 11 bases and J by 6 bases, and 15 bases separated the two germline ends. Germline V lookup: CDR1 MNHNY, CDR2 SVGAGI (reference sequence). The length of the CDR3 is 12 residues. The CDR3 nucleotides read TGTGCCCCCAGGGCGTCCGGTGATACGCAGTATTTT. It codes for CAPRASGDTQYF.

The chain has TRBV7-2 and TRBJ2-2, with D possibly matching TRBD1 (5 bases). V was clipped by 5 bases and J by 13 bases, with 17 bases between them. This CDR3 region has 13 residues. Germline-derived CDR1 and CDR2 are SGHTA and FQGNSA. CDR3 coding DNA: TGTGCCAGCAGCACATACTTCTTTAGGGGGCTGTTTTTT. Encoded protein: CASSTYFFRGLFF.